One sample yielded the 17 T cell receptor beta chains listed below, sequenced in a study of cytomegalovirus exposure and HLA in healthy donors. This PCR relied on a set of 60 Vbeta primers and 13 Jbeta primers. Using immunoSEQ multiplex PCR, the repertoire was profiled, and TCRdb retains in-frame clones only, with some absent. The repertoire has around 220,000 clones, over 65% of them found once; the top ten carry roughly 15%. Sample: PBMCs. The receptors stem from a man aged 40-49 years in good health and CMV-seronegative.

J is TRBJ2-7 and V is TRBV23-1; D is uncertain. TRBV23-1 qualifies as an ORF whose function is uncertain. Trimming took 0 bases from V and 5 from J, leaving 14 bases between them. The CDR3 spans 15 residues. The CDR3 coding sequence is TGCGCCAGCAGTCAATCCCGCGTCCGTTCCCACGAGCAGTACTTC. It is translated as CASSQSRVRSHEQYF.

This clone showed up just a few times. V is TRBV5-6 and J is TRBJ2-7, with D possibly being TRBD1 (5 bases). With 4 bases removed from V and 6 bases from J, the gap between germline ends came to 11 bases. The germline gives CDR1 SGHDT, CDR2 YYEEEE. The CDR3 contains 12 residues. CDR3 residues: CASSKGVIEQYF. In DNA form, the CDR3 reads TGTGCCAGCAGCAAAGGGGTGATCGAGCAGTACTTC.

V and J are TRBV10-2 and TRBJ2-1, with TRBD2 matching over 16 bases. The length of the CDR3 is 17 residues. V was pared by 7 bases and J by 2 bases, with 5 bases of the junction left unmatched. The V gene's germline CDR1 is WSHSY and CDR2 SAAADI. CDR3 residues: CASKGLAGGLPYNEQFF. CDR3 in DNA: TGCGCCAGCAAGGGACTAGCGGGGGGGCTCCCCTACAATGAGCAGTTCTTC.

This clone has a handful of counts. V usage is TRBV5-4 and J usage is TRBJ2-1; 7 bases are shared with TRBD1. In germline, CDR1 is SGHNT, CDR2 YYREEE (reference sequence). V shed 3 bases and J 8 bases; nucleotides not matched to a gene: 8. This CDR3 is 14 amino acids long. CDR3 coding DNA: TGTGCCAGCAGCTCCCGGGCAGGGGGTGATGAGCAGTTCTTC. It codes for CASSSRAGGDEQFF.

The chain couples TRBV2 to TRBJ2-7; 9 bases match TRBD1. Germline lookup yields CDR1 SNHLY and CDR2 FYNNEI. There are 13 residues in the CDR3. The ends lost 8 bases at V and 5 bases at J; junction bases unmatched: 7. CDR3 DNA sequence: TGTGCCAGCTACCGGGACAGGGCGCACGAGCAGTACTTC. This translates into CASYRDRAHEQYF.

Here the CDR3 DNA reads TGTGCCAGCAGCTACAGTGGCAATCAGCCCCAGCATTTT. As protein: CASSYSGNQPQHF. The chain carries TRBV7-6 and TRBJ1-5; D gene ambiguous. Per the germline V gene, CDR1 is SGHVS and CDR2 is FNYEAQ. The CDR3 totals 13 residues. V was clipped by 4 bases and J by 2 bases, with 6 bases between them.

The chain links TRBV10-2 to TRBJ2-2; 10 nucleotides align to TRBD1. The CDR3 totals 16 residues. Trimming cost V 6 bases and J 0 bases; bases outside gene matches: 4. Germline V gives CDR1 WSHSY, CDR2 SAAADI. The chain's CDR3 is CASRRTGGTNTGELFF. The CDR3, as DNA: TGCGCCAGCAGAAGGACAGGGGGGACGAACACCGGGGAGCTGTTTTTT.

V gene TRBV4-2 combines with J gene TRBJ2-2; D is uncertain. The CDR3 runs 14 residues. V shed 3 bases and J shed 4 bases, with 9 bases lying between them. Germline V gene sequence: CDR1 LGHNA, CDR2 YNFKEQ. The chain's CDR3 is CASSQGVSTGELFF. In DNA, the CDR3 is TGTGCCAGCAGCCAGGGCGTAAGCACCGGGGAGCTGTTTTTT.

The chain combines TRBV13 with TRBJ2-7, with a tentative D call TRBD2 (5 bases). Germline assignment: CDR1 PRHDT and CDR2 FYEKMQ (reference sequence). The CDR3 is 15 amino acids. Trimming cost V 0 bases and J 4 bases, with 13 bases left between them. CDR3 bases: TGTGCCAGCAGCTTAGGCCGGACTCCGGGATACGAGCAGTACTTC. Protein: CASSLGRTPGYEQYF.

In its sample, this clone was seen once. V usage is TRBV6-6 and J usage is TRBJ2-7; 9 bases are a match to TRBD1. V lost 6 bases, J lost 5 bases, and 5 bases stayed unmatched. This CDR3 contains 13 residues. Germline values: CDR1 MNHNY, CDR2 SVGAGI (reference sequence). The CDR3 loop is CASRFTGGDEQYF. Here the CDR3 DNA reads TGTGCCAGCAGGTTCACAGGGGGCGACGAGCAGTACTTC.

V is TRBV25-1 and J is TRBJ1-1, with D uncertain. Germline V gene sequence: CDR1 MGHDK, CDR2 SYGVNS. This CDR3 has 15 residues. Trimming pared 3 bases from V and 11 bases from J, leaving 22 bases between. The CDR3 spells CASSDIRVLGAEAFF. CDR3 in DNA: TGTGCCAGCAGTGACATCCGGGTGCTAGGCGCGGAGGCTTTCTTT.

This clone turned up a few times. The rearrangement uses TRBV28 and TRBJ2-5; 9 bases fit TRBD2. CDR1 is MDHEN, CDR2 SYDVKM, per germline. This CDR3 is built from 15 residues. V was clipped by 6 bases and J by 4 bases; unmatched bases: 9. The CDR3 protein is CASRALGGRAETQYF. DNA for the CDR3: TGTGCCAGCAGGGCTCTAGGCGGGAGGGCAGAGACCCAGTACTTC.

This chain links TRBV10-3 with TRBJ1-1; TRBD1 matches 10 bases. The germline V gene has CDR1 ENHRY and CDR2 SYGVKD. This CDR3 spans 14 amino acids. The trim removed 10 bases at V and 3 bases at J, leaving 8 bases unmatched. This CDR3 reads CATHPTGGDTEAFF. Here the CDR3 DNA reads TGTGCCACCCACCCGACAGGGGGCGACACTGAAGCTTTCTTT.

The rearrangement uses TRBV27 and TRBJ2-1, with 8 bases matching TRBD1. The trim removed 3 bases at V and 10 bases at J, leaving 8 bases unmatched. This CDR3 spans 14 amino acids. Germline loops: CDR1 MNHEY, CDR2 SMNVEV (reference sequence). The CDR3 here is CASSLLTGVFEQFF. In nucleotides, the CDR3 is TGTGCCAGCAGTTTGTTGACAGGGGTCTTCGAGCAGTTCTTC.

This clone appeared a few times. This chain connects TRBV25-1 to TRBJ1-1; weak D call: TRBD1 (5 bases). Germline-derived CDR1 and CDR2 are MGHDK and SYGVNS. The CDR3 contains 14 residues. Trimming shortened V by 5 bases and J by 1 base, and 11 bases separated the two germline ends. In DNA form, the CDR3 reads TGTGCCAGCAGTCTTGACAGTTCGAACACTGAAGCTTTCTTT. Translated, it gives CASSLDSSNTEAFF.

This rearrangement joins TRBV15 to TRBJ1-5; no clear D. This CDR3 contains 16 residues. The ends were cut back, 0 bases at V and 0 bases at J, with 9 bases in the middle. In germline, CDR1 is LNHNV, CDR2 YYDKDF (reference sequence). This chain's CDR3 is CATSRDRSYSNQPQHF. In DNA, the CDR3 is TGTGCCACCAGCAGAGATCGGAGCTATAGCAATCAGCCCCAGCATTTT. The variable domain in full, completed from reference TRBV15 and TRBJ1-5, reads DAMVIQNPRYQVTQFGKPVTLSCSQTLNHNVMYWYQQKSSQAPKLLFHYYDKDFNNEADTPDNFQSRRPNTSFCFLDIRSPGLGDTAMYLCATSRDRSYSNQPQHFGDGTRLSIL.

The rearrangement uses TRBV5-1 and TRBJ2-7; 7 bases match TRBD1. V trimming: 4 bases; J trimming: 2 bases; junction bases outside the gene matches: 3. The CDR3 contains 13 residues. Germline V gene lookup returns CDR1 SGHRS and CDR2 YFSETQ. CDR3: CASSRTGPYEQYF. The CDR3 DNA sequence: TGCGCCAGCAGCCGGACAGGCCCCTACGAGCAGTACTTC.